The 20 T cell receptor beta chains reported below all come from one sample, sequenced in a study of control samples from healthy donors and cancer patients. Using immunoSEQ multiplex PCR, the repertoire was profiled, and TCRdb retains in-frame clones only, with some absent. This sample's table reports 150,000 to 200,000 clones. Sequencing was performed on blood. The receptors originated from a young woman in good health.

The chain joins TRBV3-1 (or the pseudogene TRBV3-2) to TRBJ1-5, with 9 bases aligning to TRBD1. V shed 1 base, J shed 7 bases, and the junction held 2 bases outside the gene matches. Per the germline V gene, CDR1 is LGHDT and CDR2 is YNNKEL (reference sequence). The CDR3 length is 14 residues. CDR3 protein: CASSQGTGEQPQHF. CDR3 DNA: TGTGCCAGCAGCCAAGGGACAGGGGAACAGCCCCAGCATTTT.

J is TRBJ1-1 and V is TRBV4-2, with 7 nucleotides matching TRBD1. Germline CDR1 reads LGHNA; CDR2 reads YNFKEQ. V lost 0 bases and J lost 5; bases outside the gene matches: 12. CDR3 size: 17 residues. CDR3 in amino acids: CASSQEANNRGLTEAFF. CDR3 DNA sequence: TGTGCCAGCAGCCAAGAAGCTAATAACAGGGGACTGACTGAAGCTTTCTTT.

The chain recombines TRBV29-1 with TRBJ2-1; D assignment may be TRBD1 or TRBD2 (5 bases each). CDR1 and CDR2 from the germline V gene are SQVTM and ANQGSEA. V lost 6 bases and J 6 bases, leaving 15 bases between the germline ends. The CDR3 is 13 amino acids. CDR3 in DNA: TGCAGCGTGGGGCAGAGGGCTAGCAATGAGCAGTTCTTC. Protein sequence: CSVGQRASNEQFF.

In DNA, the CDR3 is TGTGCCAGCAGCTTAATGGGACAGAGCTCCTACAATGAGCAGTTCTTC. Protein product: CASSLMGQSSYNEQFF. The V gene is TRBV11-3, the J gene TRBJ2-1, with 7 bases fitting TRBD1. The CDR3 covers 16 residues. CDR1 and CDR2 (germline): SGHNT, YENEEA. J gave up 0 bases and V 2 bases, and 4 bases lay outside the gene matches.

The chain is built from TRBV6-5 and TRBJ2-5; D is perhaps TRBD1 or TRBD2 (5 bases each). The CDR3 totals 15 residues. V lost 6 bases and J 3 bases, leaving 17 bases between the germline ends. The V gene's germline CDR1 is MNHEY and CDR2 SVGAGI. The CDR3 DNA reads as TGTGCCAGCAGGGGACGCAGGGATGGTGAAGAGACCCAGTACTTC. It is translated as CASRGRRDGEETQYF.

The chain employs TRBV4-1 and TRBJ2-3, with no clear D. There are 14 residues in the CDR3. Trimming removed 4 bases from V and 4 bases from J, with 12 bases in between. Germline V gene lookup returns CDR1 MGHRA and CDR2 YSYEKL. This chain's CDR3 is CASSPDLNPDTQYF. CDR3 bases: TGCGCCAGCAGCCCCGACTTGAACCCAGATACGCAGTATTTT.

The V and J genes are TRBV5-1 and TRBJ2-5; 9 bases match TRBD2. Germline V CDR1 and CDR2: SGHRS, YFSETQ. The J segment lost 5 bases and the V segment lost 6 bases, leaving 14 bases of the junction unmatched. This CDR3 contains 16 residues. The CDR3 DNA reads TGCGCCAGCATTTCCCTTCCAGCGGGGGGCCTGGAGACCCAGTACTTC. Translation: CASISLPAGGLETQYF.

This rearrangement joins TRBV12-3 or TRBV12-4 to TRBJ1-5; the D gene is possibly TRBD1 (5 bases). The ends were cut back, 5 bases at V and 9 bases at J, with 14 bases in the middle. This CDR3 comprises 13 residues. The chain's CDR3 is CASSISPRGPQHF. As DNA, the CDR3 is TGTGCCAGCAGTATAAGCCCAAGGGGGCCCCAGCATTTT.

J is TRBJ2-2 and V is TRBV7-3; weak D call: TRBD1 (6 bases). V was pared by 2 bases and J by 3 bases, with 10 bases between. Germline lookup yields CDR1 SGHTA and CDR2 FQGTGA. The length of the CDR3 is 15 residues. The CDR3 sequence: CASSLFNRDTGELFF. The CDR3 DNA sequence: TGTGCCAGCAGCTTATTTAACAGGGACACCGGGGAGCTGTTTTTT.

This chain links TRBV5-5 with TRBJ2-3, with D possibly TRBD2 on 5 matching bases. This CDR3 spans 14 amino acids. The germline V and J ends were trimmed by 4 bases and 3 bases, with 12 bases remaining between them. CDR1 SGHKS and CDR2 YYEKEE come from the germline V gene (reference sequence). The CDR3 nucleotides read TGTGCCAGCAGCCAGTTCGAGGGAACAGATACGCAGTATTTT. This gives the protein CASSQFEGTDTQYF.

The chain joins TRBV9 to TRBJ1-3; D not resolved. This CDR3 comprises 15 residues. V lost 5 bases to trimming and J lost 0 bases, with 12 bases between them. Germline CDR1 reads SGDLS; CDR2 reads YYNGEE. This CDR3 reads CASSLTPDSGNTIYF. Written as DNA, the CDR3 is TGTGCCAGCAGTTTAACACCTGACTCTGGAAACACCATATATTTT.

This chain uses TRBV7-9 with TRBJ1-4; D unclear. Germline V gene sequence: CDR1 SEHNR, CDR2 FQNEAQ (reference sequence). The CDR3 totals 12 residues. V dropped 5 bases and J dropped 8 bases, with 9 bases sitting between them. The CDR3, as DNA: TGTGCCAGCAGCCCCCATCAAGAAAAACTGTTTTTT. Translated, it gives CASSPHQEKLFF. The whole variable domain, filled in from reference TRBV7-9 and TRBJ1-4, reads DTGVSQNPRHKITKRGQNVTFRCDPISEHNRLYWYRQTLGQGPEFLTYFQNEAQLEKSRLLSDRFSAERPKGSFSTLEIQRTEQGDSAMYLCASSPHQEKLFFGSGTQLSVL.

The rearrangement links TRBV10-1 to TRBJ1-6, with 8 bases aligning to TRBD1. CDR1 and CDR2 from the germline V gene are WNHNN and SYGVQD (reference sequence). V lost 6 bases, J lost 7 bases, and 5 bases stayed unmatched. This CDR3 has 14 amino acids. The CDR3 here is CASRRDRLNSPLHF. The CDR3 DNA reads TGCGCCAGCAGGAGGGACAGGTTGAATTCACCCCTCCACTTT.

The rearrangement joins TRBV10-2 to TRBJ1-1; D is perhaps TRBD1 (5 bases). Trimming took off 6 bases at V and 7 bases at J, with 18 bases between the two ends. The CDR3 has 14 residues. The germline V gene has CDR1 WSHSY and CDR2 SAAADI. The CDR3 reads CASSPGINALEAFF. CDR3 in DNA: TGCGCCAGCAGCCCAGGGATCAATGCCCTTGAAGCTTTCTTT.

The CDR3 spells CASGGVNTEAFF. The CDR3 region has the DNA TGTGCCAGCGGGGGGGTGAACACTGAAGCTTTCTTT. The genes are TRBV28 and TRBJ1-1; D is perhaps TRBD1 (5 bases). The germline V and J ends were trimmed by 8 bases and 0 bases, with 7 bases remaining between them. The germline gives CDR1 MDHEN, CDR2 SYDVKM. The CDR3 contains 12 residues. The whole variable domain, remainder taken from reference TRBV28 and TRBJ1-1, is DVKVTQSSRYLVKRTGEKVFLECVQDMDHENMFWYRQDPGLGLRLIYFSYDVKMKEKGDIPEGYSVSREKKERFSLILESASTNQTSMYLCASGGVNTEAFFGQGTRLTVV.

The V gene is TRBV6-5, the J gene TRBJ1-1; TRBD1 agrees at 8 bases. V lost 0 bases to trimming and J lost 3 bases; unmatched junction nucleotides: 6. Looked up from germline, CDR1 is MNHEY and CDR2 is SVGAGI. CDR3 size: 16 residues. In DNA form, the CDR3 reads TGTGCCAGCAGTTACTCGACTCAGGGGGCTGACACTGAAGCTTTCTTT. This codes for CASSYSTQGADTEAFF.

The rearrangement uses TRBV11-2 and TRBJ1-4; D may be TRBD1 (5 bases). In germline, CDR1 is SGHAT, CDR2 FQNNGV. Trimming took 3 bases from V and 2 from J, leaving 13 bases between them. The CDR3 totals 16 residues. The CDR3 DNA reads TGTGCCAGCAGCTTTCCAGGGAATAGCACTAATGAAAAACTGTTTTTT. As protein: CASSFPGNSTNEKLFF. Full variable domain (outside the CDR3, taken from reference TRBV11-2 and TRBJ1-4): EAGVAQSPRYKIIEKRQSVAFWCNPISGHATLYWYQQILGQGPKLLIQFQNNGVVDDSQLPKDRFSAERLKGVDSTLKIQPAKLEDSAVYLCASSFPGNSTNEKLFFGSGTQLSVL.

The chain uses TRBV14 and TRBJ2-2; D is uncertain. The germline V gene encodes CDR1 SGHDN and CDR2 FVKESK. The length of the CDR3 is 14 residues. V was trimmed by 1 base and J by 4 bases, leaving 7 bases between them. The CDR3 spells CASSQATFTGELFF. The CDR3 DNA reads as TGTGCCAGCAGCCAAGCCACATTCACCGGGGAGCTGTTTTTT. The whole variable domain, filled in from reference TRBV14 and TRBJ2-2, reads EAGVTQFPSHSVIEKGQTVTLRCDPISGHDNLYWYRRVMGKEIKFLLHFVKESKQDESGMPNNRFLAERTGGTYSTLKVQPAELEDSGVYFCASSQATFTGELFFGEGSRLTVL.

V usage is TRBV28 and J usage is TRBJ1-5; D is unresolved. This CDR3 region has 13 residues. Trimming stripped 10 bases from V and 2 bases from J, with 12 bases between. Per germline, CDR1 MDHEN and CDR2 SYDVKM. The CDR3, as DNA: TGTGCCACTTCAGAGGGTCGCAATCAGCCCCAGCATTTT. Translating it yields CATSEGRNQPQHF.

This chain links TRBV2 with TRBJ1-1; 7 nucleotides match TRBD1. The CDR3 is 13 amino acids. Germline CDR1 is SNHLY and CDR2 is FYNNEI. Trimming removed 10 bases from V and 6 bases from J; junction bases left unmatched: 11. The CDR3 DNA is TGTGCCACCGTTTATCAGGGGGTAGCTGAAGCTTTCTTT. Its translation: CATVYQGVAEAFF.